The sequence of this T cell receptor (beta chain) was determined in a study of identical twins. The CDR3 has 13 residues. Trimming left V 5 bases short and J 6 bases short, with 12 bases between. The germline gives CDR1 SGHRS, CDR2 YFSETQ. Study-level points and caveats: While abundant cord blood beta clonotypes carried fewer insertions, memory repertoires showed no such pattern. Monozygotic twin pairs showed more out-of-frame TCR alpha sharing than models estimated.

The table lists this clonotype with a few counts. Its antigen is as yet unknown. TCRdb redid the calling of the 5' RACE reads with MiXCR, one entry per CDR3 protein. This sample carries hundreds of thousands of distinct CDR3 sequences, 8.6% of them seen once, and the ten largest clones take approximately 0.96%. The data were also submitted as part of a second study, on yellow fever vaccine responses in identical twins.

The sample comprised PBMCs. The chain carries TRBV5-1 and TRBJ1-5; D is uncertain. The clonotype originates from a woman aged 18 to 35 in good health. The CDR3 is CASSSDPFQPQHF. For the CDR3, the DNA is TGCGCCAGCAGTTCGGACCCATTTCAGCCCCAGCATTTT.